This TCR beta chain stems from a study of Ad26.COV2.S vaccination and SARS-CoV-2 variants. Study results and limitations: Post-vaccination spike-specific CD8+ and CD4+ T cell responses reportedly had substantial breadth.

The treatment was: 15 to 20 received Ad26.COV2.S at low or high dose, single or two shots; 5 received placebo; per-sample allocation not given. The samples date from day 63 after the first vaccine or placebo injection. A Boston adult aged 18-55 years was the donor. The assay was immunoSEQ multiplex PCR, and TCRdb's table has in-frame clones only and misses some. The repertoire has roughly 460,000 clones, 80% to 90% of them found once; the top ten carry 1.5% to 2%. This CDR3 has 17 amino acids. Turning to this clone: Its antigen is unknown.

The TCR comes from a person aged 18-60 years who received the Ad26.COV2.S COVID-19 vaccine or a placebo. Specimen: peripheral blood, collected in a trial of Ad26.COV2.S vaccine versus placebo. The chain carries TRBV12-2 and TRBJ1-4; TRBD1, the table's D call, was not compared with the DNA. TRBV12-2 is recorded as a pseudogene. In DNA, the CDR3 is TGTGCAAGTCGCTCCGGTGGGCAGCAGAAGACGAATGAAAAACTGTTTTTT. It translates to CASRSGGQQKTNEKLFF.